Below, 2 T cell receptor beta chains from the same sample are listed, as sequenced in a study of Ad26.COV2.S vaccination and SARS-CoV-2 variants. The treatment was: roughly 18 received Ad26.COV2.S at low or high dose, single or two shots; 5 received placebo; per-sample allocation not given. On day 63 after the first injection, vaccine and placebo recipients gave samples. Method: immunoSEQ multiplex PCR; TCRdb's copy keeps in-frame clones and lacks some. Of 410,000 or so clones detected, over 75% appear once; the ten largest clones hold 12%. Source: peripheral blood, taken in a trial of Ad26.COV2.S vaccine versus placebo. These receptors originate from a person between 18 and 65 years old who received the Ad26.COV2.S COVID-19 vaccine or a placebo.

The rearrangement uses TRBV15 and TRBJ2-2; TRBD2 matches at 10 bases. Germline V CDR1 and CDR2: LNHNV, YYDKDF (reference sequence). This CDR3 comprises 17 residues. The V segment lost 1 base and the J segment 7 bases; nucleotides outside the gene matches: 9. Here the CDR3 reads CATSRGGSGRAGGELFF. The CDR3 coding sequence is TGTGCCACCAGCAGAGGGGGAAGCGGGAGGGCCGGCGGGGAGCTGTTTTTT.

The V call is TRBV7-2, the J call TRBJ2-5; possibly TRBD1 for D (6 bases). The ends were cut back, 6 bases at V and 2 bases at J, with 13 bases in the middle. Per the germline V gene, CDR1 is SGHTA and CDR2 is FQGNSA. This CDR3 comprises 14 residues. Written as DNA, the CDR3 is TGTGCCAGCAGGGAAGGGACATGGCAAGAGACCCAGTACTTC. Protein sequence: CASREGTWQETQYF.